The present T cell receptor (beta chain) was sequenced within a study of shared clonotypes between healthy human individuals. On the study more broadly: Donors were a couple of women and a few men aged 18 to 49.

From germline, CDR1 is MGHDK and CDR2 SYGVNS. J gave up 5 bases and V 4 bases, and 11 bases lay outside the gene matches. This CDR3 spans 16 amino acids. Overall study results and limits: Some clonotypes were shared by all four sorted-subset donors, while others were not shared. The non-shared ones had lower generation probabilities than the shared ones.

The table lists this clone with many counts. Its antigen is currently unknown. Only in-frame clones appear in the TCRdb table, and some are missing; sequencing was by immunoSEQ multiplex PCR. The sample includes roughly 700,000 clones, 74% of them seen just once. The specimen was memory CD4+ T cells sorted from blood. Indicated subset: CD45RA-negative fraction. V usage is TRBV25-1 and J usage is TRBJ2-7, with 10 positions matching TRBD2. The receptor was derived from a woman in her twenties or thirties in good health. The CDR3 here is CASSGVRGTSDHEQYF. In nucleotides, the CDR3 is TGTGCCAGCAGTGGCGTCCGAGGGACTAGCGACCACGAGCAGTACTTC.